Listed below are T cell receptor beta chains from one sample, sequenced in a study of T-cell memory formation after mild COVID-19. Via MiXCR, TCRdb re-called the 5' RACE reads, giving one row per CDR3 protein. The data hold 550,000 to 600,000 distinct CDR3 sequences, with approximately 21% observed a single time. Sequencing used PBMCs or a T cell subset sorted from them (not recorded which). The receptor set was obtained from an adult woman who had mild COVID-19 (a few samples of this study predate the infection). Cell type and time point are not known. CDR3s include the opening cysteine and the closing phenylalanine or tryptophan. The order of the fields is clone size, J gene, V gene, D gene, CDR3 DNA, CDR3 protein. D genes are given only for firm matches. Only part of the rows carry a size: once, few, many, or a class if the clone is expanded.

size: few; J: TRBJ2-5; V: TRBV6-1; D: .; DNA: TGTGCCAGCAGTCGCGCTCAGGGAAAAGAGACCCAGTACTTC; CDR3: CASSRAQGKETQYF
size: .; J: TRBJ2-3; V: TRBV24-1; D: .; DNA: TGTGCCACCAGTGAGCTAGCGAGACGCACAGATACGCAGTATTTT; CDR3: CATSELARRTDTQYF
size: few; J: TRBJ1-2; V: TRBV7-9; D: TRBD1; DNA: TGTGCCAGCAGCTTAGGGACAGGGGGAATTGACTATGGCTACACCTTC; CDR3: CASSLGTGGIDYGYTF
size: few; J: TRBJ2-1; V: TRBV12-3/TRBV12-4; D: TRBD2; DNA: TGTGCCAGCAGACCTCCGGGGGGGCCGGGTAATGAGCAGTTCTTC; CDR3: CASRPPGGPGNEQFF
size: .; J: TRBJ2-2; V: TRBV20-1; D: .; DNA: TGCAGTGCTAGGGAGGACACCGGGGAGCTGTTTTTT; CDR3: CSAREDTGELFF
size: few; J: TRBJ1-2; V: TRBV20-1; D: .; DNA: TGCAGTGCTAGGGGGACACCCAGTGACTATGGCTACACCTTC; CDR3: CSARGTPSDYGYTF
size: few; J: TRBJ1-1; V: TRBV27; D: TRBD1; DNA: TGTGCCAGCAGTGTAGAGGGGACAGGGGGCGATGAGGCTTTCTTT; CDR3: CASSVEGTGGDEAFF
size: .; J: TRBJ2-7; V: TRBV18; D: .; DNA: TGTGCCAGCTCACCACCACTAATTGGCACCTACGAGCAGTACTTC; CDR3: CASSPPLIGTYEQYF
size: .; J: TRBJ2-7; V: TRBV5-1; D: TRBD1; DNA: TGCGCCAGCAGCCCCGGGGGACAGGTGGCCTACGAGCAGTACTTC; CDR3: CASSPGGQVAYEQYF
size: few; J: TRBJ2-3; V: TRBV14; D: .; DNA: TGTGCCAGCAGCTCGTGGGGAGATACGCAGTATTTT; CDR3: CASSSWGDTQYF
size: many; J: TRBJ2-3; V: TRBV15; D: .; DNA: TGTGCCACCAGCAGAGATCCCGTCTCGAACCCAGATACGCAGTATTTT; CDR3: CATSRDPVSNPDTQYF
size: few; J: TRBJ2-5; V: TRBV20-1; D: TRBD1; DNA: TGCAGTGCAAATATCGGGACAGGGGAGACCCAGTACTTC; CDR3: CSANIGTGETQYF
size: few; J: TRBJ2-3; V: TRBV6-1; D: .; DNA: TGTGCCAGCAGTGAAGACGCTAGTTCTACGCAGTATTTT; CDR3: CASSEDASSTQYF
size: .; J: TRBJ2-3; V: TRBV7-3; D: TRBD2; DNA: TGTGCCAGCAGCCACCGACTAGCTCCGGACCTCACAGATACGCAGTATTTT; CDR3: CASSHRLAPDLTDTQYF
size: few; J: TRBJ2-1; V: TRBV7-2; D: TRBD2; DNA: TGTGCCAGCAGCTTAGCAGGTCTAGCGGTTAAGCCGTTCTTC; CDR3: CASSLAGLAVKPFF
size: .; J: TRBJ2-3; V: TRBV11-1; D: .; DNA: TGTGCCAGCAGCTCCGGACTACCCCCGATCGATACGCAGTATTTT; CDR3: CASSSGLPPIDTQYF